By share, the clone carrying this T cell receptor beta chain counts as large. Antigen unknown. The sample is drawn from a study of vaccination and CD4 T cells after COVID-19. Regarding treatment: roughly ten-day PBMC culture with coronavirus spike peptide pools or control peptides (ViraFEST assay). Recorded positive PCR dates fall between March and December 2020, preceding US Alpha, Beta and Delta variants. PBMCs, plated at roughly 2 million per well, were grown in the presence of approximately 9.5 IU/ml IL-2 and around 10 ug/ml peptide pools. An Oncomine TCR Beta short-read assay was used to sequence the DNA from cultured CD4+ T cells. TCRdb itself ran the PCR reads through MiXCR, one entry per CDR3 protein. The sample yields around 15,000 distinct CDR3 sequences, about 61% seen once. CDR1 and CDR2 (germline): GTSNPN, SVGIG (reference sequence). The V and J ends lost 8 bases and 6 bases, in that order; junction bases with no gene match: 7. The CDR3 extends over 13 amino acids.

The TCR sequence derives from a human donor who had recovered from COVID-19. This rearrangement joins TRBV30 to TRBJ2-3, with TRBD1 identical over 11 bases. Sample: CD4+ T cells from blood, cultured in vitro. CDR3 residues: CAQPGQGGDTQYF. In nucleotides, the CDR3 is TGTGCCCAACCGGGACAGGGGGGGGATACGCAGTATTTT.